This T cell receptor beta chain is from a study of blood T cell repertoires in COVID-19 (dated by TCRdb to between 2020 and 2021). At the level of the whole study: Samples from collaborators originated in the United States, Italy and Spain and spanned both the acute and convalescent phases of COVID-19. Subjects who had been exposed to COVID-19, were actively infected with it, or had recovered from it provided the deeply sampled blood TCRbeta repertoires that made up the dataset. The material from the prospective study consisted of cDNA or gDNA derived from T cells, B-cell-depleted T cells, or PBMCs. HLA class I and class II types, where available, came from metadata supplied by the sample provider rather than from assay-based typing. Sample metadata almost always included a de-identified subject ID, COVID-19 status, age in years and sex. The repertoires were released in a freely available public database meant as a resource for research on the immune response to SARS-CoV-2. Samples were obtained from the ongoing ImmuneRACE study (first 160 participants) and from roughly 1,300 subjects provided by 6 global collaborators.

TCRbeta CDR3 regions were amplified from genomic DNA by means of the immunoSEQ Assay, a bias-controlled multiplex PCR. Turning to the authors' computational methods: The number of nucleated cells in each sample was estimated from the amplification of reference gene primers within the assay. To quantify the absolute abundance of each unique TCRbeta CDR3 rearrangement, sequence reads were collapsed and filtered. For each sample, productive Simpson clonality was calculated by taking the square root of Simpson's diversity index across productive rearrangements. In TCRdb, the immuneACCESS table is reduced to in-frame sequences with V and J assigned. These tables do not hold every clone; where another copy was compared, an unresolved V gene accounts for under half, and the others remain unexplained. V, J and clone size are taken as reported in that table, and D and trimming were inferred from the DNA itself. This sample has hundreds of thousands of clones in its table, and around four fifths of those were observed once. Clones ranked in the top ten supply around 1.9% of the sample.

The CDR3 holds 16 amino acids from the cysteine to the phenylalanine. Only CDR3 DNA is held: 48 bases, read in frame from base 1. V and J are trimmed by 2 bases and 1 base, and the gene matches miss 5 bases of the junction. Sequences SGHTA (CDR1) and FQGNSA (CDR2) are obtained from the germline V gene. With regard to this clone: Its antigen remains undetermined. One base away there is no much larger clone; base qualities are not given.

The full study reports these points: How much clinical and demographic metadata was included differed by source and by participant, and the metadata was provided uncurated.

Whole blood was collected in K2EDTA tubes by collaborating institutions according to the institutions' own protocols. For TCRbeta analysis, collaborators shipped samples as frozen whole blood, isolated PBMCs, or DNA extracted from either of those sample types. This sequence was found in an elderly woman with acute or convalescent COVID-19. The sample taken for sequencing was peripheral blood. This chain is built from TRBV7-2 and TRBJ2-3, and TRBD2 matches 8 of the central bases. The CDR3 corresponds to CASSLYGGGGTDTQYF. The nucleotide sequence is given as TGTGCCAGCAGCTTATACGGGGGGGGCGGCACAGATACGCAGTATTTT.